This T cell receptor beta chain was retrieved from a study of vaccination and CD4 T cells after COVID-19. This clonotype is a singleton in its sample. Its antigen remains unknown. This CDR3 has 15 residues. Germline values: CDR1 MRHNA, CDR2 SNTAGT. V trimming: 6 bases; J trimming: 3 bases; junction bases outside the gene matches: 6. Cultured CD4+ T-cell DNA underwent Oncomine TCR Beta short-read sequencing. Genomic DNA was extracted from cultured CD4+ T cells. MiXCR, applied by TCRdb to the PCR reads, yields one record per CDR3 protein. The table lists about 12,000 distinct CDR3 sequences, roughly 72% of them singletons. The treatment denotes: 10-day PBMC culture with coronavirus spike peptide pools or control peptides (ViraFEST assay).

Here the sequenced sample was CD4+ T cells from blood, cultured in vitro, taken after SARS-CoV-2 vaccination. The chain employs TRBV6-4 and TRBJ2-2; 8 bases are shared with TRBD1. The TCR comes from a human donor who received a COVID-19 vaccine. Written as DNA, the CDR3 is TGTGCCAGCAGGGCAGGGGGCTCAGACACCGGGGAGCTGTTTTTT. Protein: CASRAGGSDTGELFF.